This passage covers 6 T cell receptor beta chains from one sample sequenced in a study of regulatory T cells in long-lasting Graves disease. Time point: persistent/refractory GD, antithyroid drugs over 5 years with positive TRAb. The TCR library was made from RNA extracted from PBMCs. Arm-PCR with iRepertoire HTBI primers amplified the CDR3 regions for these TCR beta libraries. One entry per CDR3 protein, called by TCRdb with MiXCR from the multiplex PCR reads. The table includes under 450,000 distinct CDR3 sequences, approximately 23% detected once. This specimen consisted of peripheral blood mononuclear cells (PBMCs), obtained when the disease was refractory, from a patient treated with antithyroid drugs. The receptors come from a woman in her forties with Graves disease.

This clonotype was observed many times. This rearrangement joins TRBV5-4 to TRBJ1-1; D might be TRBD1 (6 bases). The length of the CDR3 is 16 residues. Germline CDR1 and CDR2: SGHNT and YYREEE (reference sequence). V lost 6 bases and J 1 base, leaving 19 bases between the germline ends. This chain's CDR3 is CASTRAGTGSNTEAFF. The DNA for the CDR3 is TGTGCCAGCACCCGCGCGGGTACAGGGTCGAACACTGAAGCTTTCTTT.

This clonotype is a singleton in its sample. The rearrangement uses TRBV6-1 and TRBJ1-1, with 12 bases lining up with TRBD1. In germline, CDR1 is MNHNS, CDR2 SASEGT. The CDR3 has 14 amino acids. The V segment lost 10 bases and the J segment 7 bases; nucleotides outside the gene matches: 10. CDR3 amino acids: CATRDRGRWGEAFF. The DNA of the CDR3 is TGTGCCACCCGGGACAGGGGGCGGTGGGGTGAAGCTTTCTTT.

This clonotype showed up many times. The chain uses TRBV25-1 and TRBJ2-5; perhaps TRBD2 as D (6 bases). This CDR3 region has 15 residues. Trimming took 1 base from V and 1 from J, leaving 10 bases between them. Per the germline V gene, CDR1 is MGHDK and CDR2 is SYGVNS. The CDR3 DNA sequence: TGTGCCAGCAGTGAATTTTTTAGCGGCCAAGAGACCCAGTACTTC. This translates into CASSEFFSGQETQYF.

In its sample, this clonotype was seen many times. This chain's CDR3 is CASSPGLGPYEQYF. The DNA for the CDR3 is TGTGCCAGCTCACCGGGACTTGGTCCCTACGAGCAGTACTTC. The chain is built from TRBV28 and TRBJ2-7, with a tentative D call TRBD2 (6 bases). The CDR3 is 14 amino acids. CDR1 and CDR2 from the germline V gene are MDHEN and SYDVKM. The V end lost 8 bases, the J end lost 2 bases, and 16 bases lay between the germline ends.

The V gene is TRBV20-1, the J gene TRBJ2-7; TRBD2 aligns across 7 bases. Trimming took 4 bases from V and 7 from J; bases not matched to a gene: 13. The CDR3 is 14 amino acids. Germline assignment: CDR1 DFQATT and CDR2 SNEGSKA (reference sequence). The DNA of the CDR3 is TGCAGTGCTACCCGGGACTACATGCTCAGGGAGCAGTACTTC. As protein: CSATRDYMLREQYF.

V usage is TRBV5-6 and J usage is TRBJ2-2; TRBD1 matches at 10 bases. The germline V gene has CDR1 SGHDT and CDR2 YYEEEE. Trimming took 9 bases from V and 3 from J; bases not matched to a gene: 8. The CDR3 loop spans 15 amino acids. The CDR3 spells CATTTGGAYTGELFF. The DNA of the CDR3 is TGTGCCACAACGACAGGGGGCGCTTACACCGGGGAGCTGTTTTTT.